The present T cell receptor beta chain was sequenced within a study of T cell responses to AZD1222 COVID-19 vaccine. The assay was immunoSEQ multiplex PCR, and TCRdb's table has in-frame clones only and misses some. The sample holds 95,000 to 110,000 clones; over 75% are singletons and the top ten take 20% to 25%. Germline CDR1 and CDR2: LNHDA and SQIVND (reference sequence). V lost 4 bases to trimming and J lost 2 bases; unmatched junction nucleotides: 6. This CDR3 is built from 16 residues. Comment on this clone: As yet, its antigen is unknown.

Findings of the study overall: There were vaccine-associated CD4 TCRs across spike, dominant at 160-218 and 743-854. Repertoires were sampled only after the peak T cell response. Just a handful of people given AZD1222 tested seropositive at baseline. The sample set comprised mostly white British donors with more females, and clonal diversity was possibly underestimated.

The V and J genes are TRBV19 and TRBJ2-5; the match to TRBD1 covers 11 bases. Sequences were derived from peripheral blood, sampled on day 0 of AZD1222 vaccination. The receptor's source is an adult in good health. CDR3 nucleotides: TGTGCCAGTAGTAGCCAGGACAGGGGGCGTCAAGAGACCCAGTACTTC. Protein sequence: CASSSQDRGRQETQYF. The variable domain in full, completed from reference TRBV19 and TRBJ2-5, reads DGGITQSPKYLFRKEGQNVTLSCEQNLNHDAMYWYRQDPGQGLRLIYYSQIVNDFQKGDIAEGYSVSREKKESFPLTVTSAQKNPTAFYLCASSSQDRGRQETQYFGPGTRLLVL.